The 9 T cell receptor beta chains below all came from one sample that was sequenced in a study of T-cell reconstitution after alpha-beta-depleted transplantation in children. A TCRbeta library incorporating unique molecular identifiers was prepared. TCRdb re-derived calls from the PCR reads in MiXCR, one entry per CDR3 protein. The data hold about 280,000 distinct CDR3 sequences, with about 9.9% observed a single time. Sequencing was performed on peripheral blood, taken 180 days after TCRalphabeta/CD19-depleted stem cell transplant. These receptors were obtained from a male patient between 2 and 15 years old who had a stem cell transplant for chronic granulomatous disease, so the T cells may come from the graft donor.

In regard to this clonotype: A much larger clone differs from this one at a single base, so this may be a read error. The genes are TRBV12-3 or TRBV12-4 and TRBJ1-3; D uncertain. The CDR3 consists of 14 residues. V shed 7 bases and J shed 0 bases, with 10 bases lying between them. The CDR3 sequence: CASIPLDSGNTIYF. CDR3 DNA: TGTGCCAGCATACCTCTGGACTCTGGAAACACCATATATTTT.

This clonotype appeared many times. V is TRBV12-3 or TRBV12-4 and J is TRBJ2-1; D is undetermined. The CDR3 length is 14 residues. V shed 2 bases and J shed 0 bases, with 5 bases lying between them. The CDR3 sequence is CASSLSSSYNEQFF. CDR3 nucleotides: TGTGCCAGCAGTTTATCGAGCTCCTACAATGAGCAGTTCTTC.

This clonotype was picked up many times. The conserved closing phenylalanine or tryptophan is absent in this CDR3, likely reflecting a read error. The DNA is left out, because the CDR3 cannot be placed on it with certainty; the CDR3 is given as TCRdb lists it. This chain links TRBV6-4 with TRBJ2-1. The germline gives CDR1 MRHNA, CDR2 SNTAGT. The CDR3 contains 9 residues when both ends are counted. This CDR3 reads CASSDSWLS.

This clonotype was seen ten or more times. V and J are TRBV3-1 and TRBJ2-5, with TRBD1 as a possible D gene (6 bases). The CDR3 is 16 amino acids. Germline V CDR1 and CDR2: LGHDT, YNNKEL (reference sequence). Trimming removed 0 bases at V and 3 bases at J, with 14 bases between. The CDR3 coding sequence is TGTGCCAGCAGCCAAGATTATAGGGGGTCAAAAGAGACCCAGTACTTC. Protein sequence: CASSQDYRGSKETQYF.

This clonotype was observed a few times. The genes are TRBV7-6 and TRBJ1-6; TRBD1 might be the D (6 bases). The ends were cut back, 0 bases at V and 8 bases at J, with 14 bases in the middle. CDR3 size: 16 residues. Per the germline V gene, CDR1 is SGHVS and CDR2 is FNYEAQ. The DNA of the CDR3 is TGTGCCAGCAGCTTAGCGATAGGGGGTAGTTATTCACCCCTCCACTTT. Translating it yields CASSLAIGGSYSPLHF.

This clonotype was observed many times. This chain uses TRBV11-2 with TRBJ2-3, with D maybe TRBD1 (6 bases). Trimming left V 7 bases short and J 3 bases short, with 14 bases between. Germline CDR1 reads SGHAT; CDR2 reads FQNNGV. The CDR3 is 14 residues long. The CDR3 region is CASTPGTRTDTQYF. Here the CDR3 DNA reads TGTGCCAGCACCCCCGGGACACGGACAGATACGCAGTATTTT.

This clonotype was found many times. This chain connects TRBV9 to TRBJ2-1; D is unresolved. Trimming took off 0 bases at V and 6 bases at J, with 13 bases between the two ends. CDR1 is SGDLS and CDR2 is YYNGEE in the germline V gene. The CDR3 sequence is 15 residues long. The CDR3 reads CASSVDGRKANEQFF. In DNA form, the CDR3 reads TGTGCCAGCAGCGTAGATGGCAGGAAGGCCAATGAGCAGTTCTTC.

In this sample, this clonotype turned up many times. The genes are TRBV7-9 and TRBJ2-2, with 7 bases matching TRBD2. Germline V lookup: CDR1 SEHNR, CDR2 FQNEAQ (reference sequence). J was trimmed by 0 bases and V by 1 base; bases with no gene match: 2. CDR3 length equals 16 residues. The CDR3 protein is CASSLGSGANTGELFF. In DNA form, the CDR3 reads TGTGCCAGCAGCTTAGGAAGCGGGGCGAACACCGGGGAGCTGTTTTTT.

Regarding this clonotype: This may stem from a read error, because a much larger clone lies one nucleotide away. The chain recombines TRBV7-9 with TRBJ2-2; TRBD1 aligns across 11 bases. Per the germline V gene, CDR1 is SEHNR and CDR2 is FQNEAQ (reference sequence). This CDR3 region has 15 residues. The CDR3 loop is CASSHRDRGAGEPFF. The CDR3 region has the DNA TGTGCCAGCAGCCACCGGGACAGGGGGGCCGGGGAGCCGTTTTTT.